There are many counts of the clone carrying this T cell receptor beta chain. What it recognizes is unknown. V lost 5 bases and J 4 bases, leaving 9 bases between the germline ends. CDR1 is SGHTA and CDR2 is FQGNSA in the germline V gene. This CDR3 region has 13 residues. This entry belongs to a study of identical twins. The study's findings and limits: Abundant cord blood beta clonotypes carried fewer insertions; memory repertoires showed none.

TCRdb reprocessed the 5' RACE reads with MiXCR, giving one entry per CDR3 protein. The table has hundreds of thousands of distinct CDR3 sequences, around a sixth seen once. These data also formed part of another study, on T cells expressing NK-cell markers. From that second work: The study sequenced eight donors, seven HCMV-seropositive and one seronegative. Several of the experiments relied on an anti-gamma-delta TCR antibody so that only alpha-beta TCR T cells were sorted.

The specimen was PBMCs. The V call is TRBV7-2, the J call TRBJ1-5; D is perhaps TRBD1 (5 bases). The source of this sequence is a woman between 18 and 29 years old in good health. The CDR3 DNA reads TGTGCCAGCAGCGTAAGGGGTAATCAGCCCCAGCATTTT. Its protein is CASSVRGNQPQHF.